One sample yielded the 12 T cell receptor beta chains listed below, sequenced in a study of T cell responses to AZD1222 COVID-19 vaccine. TCRdb keeps only in-frame clones here, not all; method: immunoSEQ multiplex PCR. The table includes roughly 58,000 clones, approximately 89% detected once. The specimen comprised peripheral blood, sampled on day 0 of MenACWY control vaccination. Source of these receptors: an adult in good health.

V is TRBV19 and J is TRBJ1-1; D may be TRBD1 (5 bases). V dropped 6 bases and J dropped 2 bases, with 10 bases sitting between them. CDR3 length: 13 residues. The germline CDR1 and CDR2 sequences are LNHDA and SQIVND (reference sequence). CDR3 residues: CASSPGGNTEAFF. Written as DNA, the CDR3 is TGTGCCAGTAGCCCCGGGGGAAACACTGAAGCTTTCTTT.

The sample holds one count of this clone. V usage is TRBV5-5 and J usage is TRBJ1-6; perhaps TRBD1 as D (6 bases). V was trimmed by 5 bases and J by 0 bases, leaving 12 bases between them. Per germline, CDR1 SGHKS and CDR2 YYEKEE (reference sequence). The CDR3 consists of 16 residues. The CDR3 sequence is CASSAQGSSYNSPLHF. The DNA of the CDR3 is TGTGCCAGCAGTGCTCAGGGGAGCTCCTATAATTCACCCCTCCACTTT.

The chain combines TRBV6-6 with TRBJ2-5; D is possibly TRBD1 or TRBD2 (5 bases each). Trimming removed 6 bases from V and 5 bases from J, with 19 bases in between. Per the germline V gene, CDR1 is MNHNY and CDR2 is SVGAGI (reference sequence). The CDR3 spans 15 residues. CDR3 amino acids: CASSQRDPSGETQYF. CDR3 bases: TGTGCCAGCAGCCAAAGGGACCCCTCAGGCGAGACCCAGTACTTC.

This sequence joins TRBV18 and TRBJ1-5; D is uncertain. V was clipped by 3 bases and J by 3 bases, with 9 bases between them. The CDR3 contains 14 residues. Germline V gives CDR1 KGHSH, CDR2 LQKENI. The CDR3 DNA reads as TGTGCCAGCTCACCGACTGGACCCAATCAGCCCCAGCATTTT. This translates into CASSPTGPNQPQHF.

CDR3 in amino acids: CASSSRHRGRSNEQFF. DNA for the CDR3: TGTGCCAGCAGTTCTCGACACCGGGGGCGAAGCAATGAGCAGTTCTTC. The V call is TRBV6-5, the J call TRBJ2-1, with D perhaps matching TRBD1 or TRBD2 (6 bases each). Looked up from germline, CDR1 is MNHEY and CDR2 is SVGAGI. The CDR3 sequence is 16 residues long. V gave up 4 bases and J gave up 6 bases, with 19 bases separating them.

Remarks on this clone: One end of the junction does not line up with germline, which may come from a read error. This chain connects TRBV6-5 to TRBJ1-2; perhaps TRBD1 as D (6 bases). Per the germline V gene, CDR1 is MNHEY and CDR2 is SVGAGI. This CDR3 is 14 amino acids long. In nucleotides, the CDR3 is TGTGCTAGCAGTCCGACAGGCCCAGGTTATGGCTACACCTTC. Translation: CASSPTGPGYGYTF.

V usage is TRBV28 and J usage is TRBJ2-1, with 10 bases identical to TRBD2. The germline CDR1 and CDR2 sequences are MDHEN and SYDVKM. After removal of 2 bases from V and 7 bases from J, the junction contained 11 bases not matched to a gene. CDR3 size: 17 residues. In DNA form, the CDR3 reads TGTGCCAGCAGTTTAGTATTTAGCGGGAGGTTGGGAAATGAGCAGTTCTTC. Residues: CASSLVFSGRLGNEQFF.

V and J are TRBV3-1 (or the pseudogene TRBV3-2) and TRBJ2-7, with 10 bases that match TRBD1. Germline-derived CDR1 and CDR2 are LGHDT and YNNKEL (reference sequence). There are 14 residues in the CDR3. V lost 4 bases and J lost 3; bases outside the gene matches: 3. This CDR3 is CASSPRDRGYEQYF. Here the CDR3 DNA reads TGTGCCAGCAGCCCCCGGGACAGGGGCTACGAGCAGTACTTC.

This clone has only a few counts. The J gene is TRBJ2-2, the V gene TRBV2; TRBD2 aligns across 10 bases. Germline V gene sequence: CDR1 SNHLY, CDR2 FYNNEI. The CDR3 has 16 residues. V lost 3 bases and J lost 7; bases outside the gene matches: 8. The CDR3 reads CASSELPSGSGGELFF. CDR3 DNA: TGTGCCAGCAGTGAGTTACCTAGCGGGAGCGGCGGGGAGCTGTTTTTT.

V is TRBV6-2 or TRBV6-3 and J is TRBJ1-2; maybe TRBD1 (5 bases). The CDR3 is 15 amino acids. The germline V gene encodes CDR1 MNHEY and CDR2 SVGEGT. Trimming pared 4 bases from V and 4 bases from J, leaving 16 bases between. CDR3 sequence (DNA): TGTGCCAGCAGTTCCTCCGGAGGGGTCGGCTATGGCTACACCTTC. Translated: CASSSSGGVGYGYTF.

This chain joins TRBV11-2 and TRBJ2-3, with 8 bases that match TRBD2. Germline CDR1 SGHAT, CDR2 FQNNGV. The CDR3 loop spans 17 amino acids. V gave up 3 bases and J gave up 0 bases; unmatched junction bases: 8. CDR3 sequence reads: CASSLRLAGFSTDTQYF. CDR3 nucleotides: TGTGCCAGCAGCTTGAGGTTAGCGGGATTTAGCACAGATACGCAGTATTTT.

This clone was detected once. The V call is TRBV5-1, the J call TRBJ2-6; the match to TRBD2 covers 8 bases. Germline values: CDR1 SGHRS, CDR2 YFSETQ. This CDR3 has 16 residues. The trim removed 5 bases at V and 2 bases at J, leaving 6 bases unmatched. The CDR3 sequence: CASRKREGPGANVLTF. CDR3 DNA sequence: TGCGCCAGCAGGAAACGGGAGGGCCCTGGGGCCAACGTCCTGACTTTC. Complete variable domain (other parts from reference TRBV5-1 and TRBJ2-6): KAGVTQTPRYLIKTRGQQVTLSCSPISGHRSVSWYQQTPGQGLQFLFEYFSETQRNKGNFPGRFSGRQFSNSRSEMNVSTLELGDSALYLCASRKREGPGANVLTFGAGSRLTVL.